A single sample is the source of the 27 T cell receptor beta chains below, sequenced in a study of blood T cells in healthy people across ages. The use of a sample-barcoded 5' primer and a J-beta primer mix characterized a second PCR of roughly 6 to 12 cycles. One entry per CDR3 protein results from TCRdb running MiXCR on the 5' RACE reads. The table includes more than 1,000,000 distinct CDR3 sequences, 20% to 25% detected once. These same data were also listed under a study on T cells of mothers and their children.

Sequences were obtained from blood. The receptors come from a girl aged 2 to 10 in good health.

This clonotype was counted between two and nine times. This chain uses TRBV29-1 with TRBJ2-4; D is tentatively TRBD1 or TRBD2 (6 bases each). The CDR3 length is 13 residues. CDR1 is SQVTM, CDR2 ANQGSEA, per germline. CDR3 in DNA: TGCAGTTACAAGGGGGGAGATTCGAACATTCAGTACTTC. Translation: CSYKGGDSNIQYF.

The rearrangement uses TRBV2 and TRBJ2-7, with D perhaps being TRBD1 or TRBD2 (5 bases each). V lost 5 bases and J 0 bases, leaving 17 bases between the germline ends. The CDR3 has 16 amino acids. Germline V gene sequence: CDR1 SNHLY, CDR2 FYNNEI. In DNA, the CDR3 is TGTGCCAGCAGTCCTTTCTGGGGGTCCTACTCCTACGAGCAGTACTTC. Translating gives CASSPFWGSYSYEQYF.

The table lists this clonotype with a few counts. J is TRBJ2-2 and V is TRBV5-1, with 10 bases identical to TRBD1. Germline CDR1 reads SGHRS; CDR2 reads YFSETQ. The CDR3 runs to 17 residues. Trimming removed 3 bases from V and 2 bases from J; junction bases left unmatched: 7. CDR3 region: CASSWGTGADNTGELFF. Written as DNA, the CDR3 is TGCGCCAGCAGCTGGGGGACAGGGGCCGACAACACCGGGGAGCTGTTTTTT.

CDR3 sequence: CASSFGRGGRETQYF. In DNA, the CDR3 is TGTGCCAGCAGCTTTGGGCGGGGGGGCCGAGAGACCCAGTACTTC. This rearrangement joins TRBV7-2 to TRBJ2-5; 9 nucleotides line up with TRBD2. The germline V gene has CDR1 SGHTA and CDR2 FQGNSA. With V trimmed by 3 bases and J by 4 bases, 6 bases remained unmatched. The CDR3 totals 15 residues.

This clonotype was found many times. The chain combines TRBV29-1 with TRBJ1-1; tentative D call: TRBD1 (5 bases). Trimming pared 7 bases from V and 4 bases from J, leaving 7 bases between. From germline, CDR1 is SQVTM and CDR2 ANQGSEA. The CDR3 sequence is 10 residues long. In DNA, the CDR3 is TGCAGCGCCGGGGGCACTGAAGCTTTCTTT. Translated: CSAGGTEAFF. The whole variable domain, filled in from reference TRBV29-1 and TRBJ1-1, reads SAVISQKPSRDICQRGTSLTIQCQVDSQVTMMFWYRQQPGQSLTLIATANQGSEATYESGFVIDKFPISRPNLTFSTLTVSNMSPEDSSIYLCSAGGTEAFFGQGTRLTVV.

This clonotype was observed a handful of times. The junction does not match germline at one end; this may be a read error. The genes are TRBV27 and TRBJ1-1, with D tentatively TRBD1 (5 bases). CDR1 and CDR2 from the germline V gene are MNHEY and SMNVEV (reference sequence). This CDR3 is 14 amino acids long. For the CDR3, the DNA is TGTGCCTGCAGTTTATCGGGGGTCGGGGACGAGGCTTTCTTT. Translation: CACSLSGVGDEAFF.

This clonotype was counted between two and nine times. The chain has TRBV25-1 and TRBJ1-6; no definite D call. The CDR3 is made up of 12 amino acids. Germline V lookup: CDR1 MGHDK, CDR2 SYGVNS. V shed 6 bases and J shed 11 bases, with 11 bases lying between them. CDR3 bases: TGTGCCAGCAGGAGAACGGCGACACCCCTCCACTTT. Protein: CASRRTATPLHF.

To note about this clonotype: At one end, the junction sequence differs from germline, possibly due to a read error. The rearrangement links TRBV7-8 to TRBJ2-6; D might be TRBD2 (6 bases). CDR1 SGHVS and CDR2 FQNEAQ come from the germline V gene. The CDR3 covers 16 residues. The CDR3 sequence is CASSPGVRSGANVLAF. CDR3 sequence (DNA): TGTGCCAGCAGCCCGGGGGTTCGCTCTGGGGCCAACGTCCTGGCTTTC.

The DNA of the CDR3 is TGTGCCAGCAGCAGGCGGACAGGCGATAATGAAAAACTGTTTTTT. Encoded protein: CASSRRTGDNEKLFF. The rearrangement uses TRBV7-6 and TRBJ1-4; 7 nucleotides agree with TRBD1. Germline trimming cut 5 bases from V and 4 bases from J; bases unmatched to any gene: 7. In germline, CDR1 is SGHVS, CDR2 FNYEAQ. The CDR3 loop spans 15 amino acids.

The CDR3 is CSARAVAGVGDTQYF. CDR3 DNA sequence: TGCAGTGCTAGAGCCGTGGCGGGAGTTGGAGATACGCAGTATTTT. The chain recombines TRBV20-1 with TRBJ2-3; TRBD2 matches at 7 bases. CDR3 length: 15 amino acids. Per germline, CDR1 DFQATT and CDR2 SNEGSKA (reference sequence). Trimming at V came to 1 base and at J to 5 bases, leaving 9 bases not matched to a gene.

The chain is built from TRBV7-2 and TRBJ2-7; D is possibly TRBD1 (6 bases). V gave up 4 bases and J gave up 6 bases, with 16 bases separating them. CDR3 length: 14 amino acids. Germline CDR1 and CDR2: SGHTA and FQGNSA. Here the CDR3 DNA reads TGTGCCAGCAGCTCGACAGGCGGCTTTGGCGAGCAGTACTTC. It encodes CASSSTGGFGEQYF.

This clonotype has more than one count but fewer than ten. This sequence joins TRBV3-1 and TRBJ2-1; TRBD2 agrees at 9 bases. The J call may not be correct, given that the DNA end is closer to TRBJ2-5. CDR1 is LGHDT, CDR2 YNNKEL, per germline (reference sequence). CDR3 length equals 16 residues. CDR3 region: CASMGLGKREEETQYF. In nucleotides, the CDR3 is TGTGCCAGCATGGGCTTGGGAAAGCGGGAGGAAGAGACCCAGTACTTC.

This clonotype was counted between two and nine times. The V call is TRBV12-3 or TRBV12-4, the J call TRBJ1-1, with D unresolved. The length of the CDR3 is 16 residues. V dropped 3 bases and J dropped 1 base, with 15 bases sitting between them. CDR3 loop: CASSFSRPTKNTEAFF. DNA of the CDR3: TGTGCCAGCAGTTTTTCTAGGCCGACAAAGAACACTGAAGCTTTCTTT.

This clonotype was counted between two and nine times. The V call is TRBV20-1, the J call TRBJ2-1; TRBD2 might be the D (6 bases). The V end was cut by 3 bases, the J end by 2 bases, with 8 bases between. Germline CDR1 is DFQATT and CDR2 is SNEGSKA (reference sequence). The CDR3 loop spans 13 amino acids. The CDR3 bases are TGCAGTGCTAGCGGGAGCGCCTACAATGAGCAGTTCTTC. Residues: CSASGSAYNEQFF.

This clonotype came up a few times. The CDR3 DNA follows: TGTGCCAGCAGCTTAGGGGCCGTACCCTCCTACGAGCAGTACTTC. It translates to CASSLGAVPSYEQYF. The genes are TRBV7-2 and TRBJ2-5; unclear D gene. The assigned J gene may be wrong: the sequence end matches TRBJ2-7 better. The CDR3 consists of 15 residues. CDR1 and CDR2 from the germline V gene are SGHTA and FQGNSA.

This clonotype was seen a few times. The rearrangement links TRBV6-5 to TRBJ2-1; D may correspond to TRBD1 or TRBD2 (7 bases each). The CDR3 consists of 15 residues. CDR1 is MNHEY, CDR2 SVGAGI, per germline. Between the trimmed V and J ends, which lost 4 bases and 3 bases, there was a span of 13 bases. The CDR3 loop reads CASSFQGEGYNEQFF. The CDR3, as DNA: TGTGCCAGCAGTTTCCAGGGGGAGGGCTACAATGAGCAGTTCTTC.

The CDR3 DNA reads as TGTGCCAGCAGCCAGACAGGGGGCGCGGGAAAACTGTTTTTT. Translated, it gives CASSQTGGAGKLFF. V usage is TRBV7-9 and J usage is TRBJ1-4; the match to TRBD1 covers 10 bases. From germline, CDR1 is SEHNR and CDR2 FQNEAQ (reference sequence). Trimming took 5 bases from V and 10 from J; bases not matched to a gene: 7. The CDR3 sequence is 14 residues long.

The chain couples TRBV7-2 to TRBJ1-1; D is possibly TRBD1 (5 bases). V dropped 1 base and J dropped 3 bases, with 12 bases sitting between them. Germline CDR1 SGHTA, CDR2 FQGNSA. This CDR3 has 15 residues. CDR3 DNA: TGTGCCAGCAGCTTAGGGATAGGGGTGCACACTGAAGCTTTCTTT. Amino acids: CASSLGIGVHTEAFF.

This sequence joins TRBV25-1 and TRBJ2-7; no clear D gene. With 6 bases removed from V and 0 bases from J, the gap between germline ends came to 6 bases. The CDR3 runs 12 residues. Germline-derived CDR1 and CDR2 are MGHDK and SYGVNS. CDR3 amino acids: CASRDLSYEQYF. CDR3 DNA: TGTGCCAGCAGGGATCTCTCCTACGAGCAGTACTTC.

This rearrangement joins TRBV5-5 to TRBJ2-2; the D gene is possibly TRBD1 (5 bases). The CDR3 contains 15 residues. V lost 4 bases to trimming and J lost 6 bases, with 16 bases between them. Germline assignment: CDR1 SGHKS and CDR2 YYEKEE (reference sequence). The CDR3 DNA sequence: TGTGCCAGCAGCCCCAGGGCCGTTTTCGCCGGGGAGCTGTTTTTT. It translates to CASSPRAVFAGELFF.

The J gene is TRBJ2-3, the V gene TRBV4-2; 9 bases are a match to TRBD2. The CDR3 has 17 amino acids. J was trimmed by 3 bases and V by 4 bases; bases with no gene match: 11. Germline V lookup: CDR1 LGHNA, CDR2 YNFKEQ. The CDR3 loop reads CASSRTVAGVRTDTQYF. The CDR3 DNA reads as TGTGCCAGCAGCCGAACTGTAGCGGGAGTTCGTACAGATACGCAGTATTTT.

The chain recombines TRBV5-6 with TRBJ2-7; 8 bases line up with TRBD1. The CDR3 sequence is 14 residues long. Germline V gives CDR1 SGHDT, CDR2 YYEEEE. V shed 2 bases, J shed 6 bases, and the junction held 7 bases outside the gene matches. CDR3 region: CASSFGQGWGEQYF. CDR3 sequence (DNA): TGTGCCAGCAGCTTCGGACAGGGATGGGGCGAGCAGTACTTC. The full variable domain, its missing parts supplied by reference TRBV5-6 and TRBJ2-7, is DAGVTQSPTHLIKTRGQQVTLRCSPKSGHDTVSWYQQALGQGPQFIFQYYEEEERQRGNFPDRFSGHQFPNYSSELNVNALLLGDSALYLCASSFGQGWGEQYFGPGTRLTVT.

The J gene is TRBJ1-2, the V gene TRBV12-1; the table's D gene call, TRBD1, was not cross checked with the DNA. TRBV12-1 is termed a pseudogene. This CDR3 is built from 16 residues. CDR3 nucleotides: TGTGCCAGCAGCTTTTACCGGGACACCCTACCGGATGGCTACACCTTC. Protein: CASSFYRDTLPDGYTF.

Comments on this clonotype: Given the absence of the conserved phenylalanine or tryptophan at the CDR3 end, a read error is likely. The chain carries TRBV23-1 and TRBJ2-7, with D perhaps TRBD1 or TRBD2 (5 bases each). The J call is doubtful: the DNA matches TRBJ2-4 better. TRBV23-1 belongs to the ORF category, with a function that is uncertain. The CDR3 is made up of 14 amino acids. CDR3 coding DNA: TGCGCCAGCAGTCAATCGAGGGGTAACAACATTCAGTACCTC. It specifies CASSQSRGNNIQYL.

The genes are TRBV24-1 and TRBJ2-3; D perhaps matches TRBD1 (6 bases). Trimming took off 7 bases at V and 1 base at J, with 11 bases between the two ends. CDR3 size: 14 residues. Looked up from germline, CDR1 is KGHDR and CDR2 is SFDVKD. This CDR3 reads CATRGQYGTDTQYF. The DNA of the CDR3 is TGTGCCACCAGAGGACAGTACGGCACAGATACGCAGTATTTT.

This clonotype was detected a few times. The CDR3 coding sequence is TGTGCCAGCAGCCACCGCCCTGAGGACGGTGAAAAACTGTTTTTT. Encoded protein: CASSHRPEDGEKLFF. The chain employs TRBV7-9 and TRBJ1-4, with D uncertain. With 5 bases removed from V and 7 bases from J, the gap between germline ends came to 17 bases. CDR1 and CDR2 from the germline V gene are SEHNR and FQNEAQ (reference sequence). The CDR3 has 15 residues.

The chain uses TRBV27 and TRBJ1-2; 8 nucleotides align to TRBD1. Germline CDR1 MNHEY, CDR2 SMNVEV (reference sequence). This CDR3 is built from 15 residues. The J segment lost 4 bases and the V segment lost 0 bases, leaving 4 bases of the junction unmatched. CDR3 coding DNA: TGTGCCAGCAGTTTATCTTTGACAGGGGTCTATGGCTACACCTTC. Translated, it gives CASSLSLTGVYGYTF.